This is a list of T cell receptor beta chains from one sample in a study of T cell clonotyping in hematopoietic cell transplantation. The method was immunoSEQ multiplex PCR; TCRdb's version includes in-frame clones alone and lacks a portion of them. This sample has over 45,000 clones; 86% occur once, and the top ten carry just under 6%. The source material was peripheral blood mononuclear cells, sampled before stem cell transplant. Receptors originate from a man aged 60 to 69 with biphenotypic leukemia. Some clones in this sample may be carry-over from other donors' samples. CDR3s include the opening cysteine and the closing phenylalanine or tryptophan. The D gene is left open where the match is weak. Clone size is given for some rows only: seen once, a few or many times, or a class if the clone is expanded.

cdr3_nt,cdr3_aa,j_call,d_call,clone_size,v_call
TGTGCCAGCAGTTTAACCCAAACCCGAGTGCAGTACTTC,CASSLTQTRVQYF,TRBJ2-7,-,-,TRBV28
TGCGCCAGCAGCTTGGGAGGGATAAATCAGCCCCAGCATTTT,CASSLGGINQPQHF,TRBJ1-5,-,-,TRBV5-1
TGCAGTGCTAGAGAGAGAGGGGAGCTGTTTTTT,CSARERGELFF,TRBJ2-2,-,-,TRBV20-1
TGTGCCAGCAGACGCTCCCACCGGGACAGGGCGATATTACGACCCCAGCATTTT,CASRRSHRDRAILRPQHF,TRBJ1-5,TRBD1,-,TRBV28
TGTGCCAGCAGCTTAGGCGGGACAAGACAAGAGACCCAGTACTTC,CASSLGGTRQETQYF,TRBJ2-5,-,-,TRBV7-2
TGTGCCAGCAGCGTCGCGACAGGGGGCTATGGCTACACCTTC,CASSVATGGYGYTF,TRBJ1-2,TRBD1,-,TRBV9
TGTGCCAGTAGTATGACTAGCGGGAGAGGCATTCAGTACTTC,CASSMTSGRGIQYF,TRBJ2-4,TRBD2,-,TRBV19
TGTGCCAGCAGATTTGGACTAGCTGCCGGGGAGCTGTTTTTT,CASRFGLAAGELFF,TRBJ2-2,TRBD2,-,TRBV7-2
TGTGCCAGCAGTAGTGGGACTAGCGGGACCACAGATACGCAGTATTTT,CASSSGTSGTTDTQYF,TRBJ2-3,TRBD2,few,TRBV28
TGTGCCAGCAGCCAATCGGGACTCCTTTTTGAGCAGTTCTTC,CASSQSGLLFEQFF,TRBJ2-1,-,-,TRBV14
TGTGCCAGCAGTTCGACCGGGACGGCAACCGCAGAAGCTTTCTTT,CASSSTGTATAEAFF,TRBJ1-1,-,-,TRBV6-5
TGTGCCAGCAGCCCCAACTCGGGACATTTTTTAAGTGGCTACACCTTC,CASSPNSGHFLSGYTF,TRBJ1-2,-,-,TRBV5-6
TGCGCCAGCAGCCTCCGGGGGGCCTCCGATACGCAGTATTTT,CASSLRGASDTQYF,TRBJ2-3,-,few,TRBV5-1
TGTGCCAGCAGCAAAGCGCTCGCAGGGTACGCGCCAGATACGCAGTATTTT,CASSKALAGYAPDTQYF,TRBJ2-3,-,few,TRBV21-1
TGTGCCAGTAGTATAGCCATGGGACAGCTGGGAGATGGCTACACCTTC,CASSIAMGQLGDGYTF,TRBJ1-2,TRBD1,-,TRBV19
TGTGCCAGCAGTCCGGGAGGGGAGACTGAAGCTTTCTTT,CASSPGGETEAFF,TRBJ1-1,-,-,TRBV25-1
TGTGCCACCAGCAGAAAACGGGAGTCGCGGGAGACCCAGTACTTC,CATSRKRESRETQYF,TRBJ2-5,-,-,TRBV15
TGTGCCAGCAGCTGGGGACAGGGCGATGGCTACACCTTC,CASSWGQGDGYTF,TRBJ1-2,TRBD1,-,TRBV11-2
TGTGCCAGCAGCTTTGGACAGAGAAACACTGAAGCTTTCTTT,CASSFGQRNTEAFF,TRBJ1-1,-,once,TRBV9
TGCGCCAGCAGCCAGATTAGCGGCGAGGGTGGCGAGCAGTACTTC,CASSQISGEGGEQYF,TRBJ2-7,-,-,TRBV4-1
TGTGCCAGCAGCTTAGGTTCCAGGGCCGGAGGCAATCAGCCCCAGCATTTT,CASSLGSRAGGNQPQHF,TRBJ1-5,-,-,TRBV7-8
TGTGCCAGCAGTGCAACGGGGACTAGCGGGAAAGAGACCCAGTACTTC,CASSATGTSGKETQYF,TRBJ2-5,TRBD2,-,TRBV6-6
TGTGCCCGGGGACAGGGAGAGGAACAGCCCCAGCATTTT,CARGQGEEQPQHF,TRBJ1-5,-,-,TRBV21-1
TGTGCCAGCAGCTTAACAGGGGGCATCAGGGAGACCCAGTACTTC,CASSLTGGIRETQYF,TRBJ2-5,TRBD1,-,TRBV7-8
TGCGCCAGCAGCCAAACCCAGACAGGGTCACTCTACGAGCAGTACTTC,CASSQTQTGSLYEQYF,TRBJ2-7,TRBD1,-,TRBV4-1
TGTGCCAGCAGTCCAAGGGGACAGTCTCACGAGCAGTACTTC,CASSPRGQSHEQYF,TRBJ2-7,TRBD1,-,TRBV6-1
TGTGCCAGCAGCAGTCAACAGGGGAGGAACACTGAAGCTTTCTTT,CASSSQQGRNTEAFF,TRBJ1-1,TRBD1,once,TRBV7-6
TGTGCCAGCAGCCCTGGCTATGGGACACAGAATACGCAGTATTTT,CASSPGYGTQNTQYF,TRBJ2-3,-,-,TRBV7-2
TGTGCCAGCGGCCGGGACAGGCGCTCCTACGAGCAGTACTTC,CASGRDRRSYEQYF,TRBJ2-7,TRBD1,-,TRBV6-5
TGTGCCAGCAGTTTGGGGTCGAGCTCCTACAATGAGCAGTTCTTC,CASSLGSSSYNEQFF,TRBJ2-1,-,-,TRBV27
TGTGCCAGCAGTTACGAGGCAACAGGGGATAACTATGGCTACACCTTC,CASSYEATGDNYGYTF,TRBJ1-2,TRBD1,once,TRBV6-5
TGTGCCAGCAGCAACTCATTGGAGGGACATGGCTACACCTTC,CASSNSLEGHGYTF,TRBJ1-2,-,few,TRBV9
TGTGCCAGCAGTGAAGACAGGGGGGACGAGCAGTACTTC,CASSEDRGDEQYF,TRBJ2-7,TRBD1,-,TRBV6-1
TGTGCCAGCAGTTTGGTGCTCGAGCGGGAGGGAGACGAGCAGTACTTC,CASSLVLEREGDEQYF,TRBJ2-7,TRBD2,-,TRBV28
TGTGCCATCCAGGGGGTTCGGACTGAAGCTTTCTTT,CAIQGVRTEAFF,TRBJ1-1,TRBD1,-,TRBV28
TGCGCCAGCAGCCAAGAAATCAGTCGGGCAGAGAGGACTGAAGCTTTCTTT,CASSQEISRAERTEAFF,TRBJ1-1,-,-,TRBV4-1
TGTGCCAGCAGTTTATATCAGGGGGCCTTGGATGGCTACACCTTC,CASSLYQGALDGYTF,TRBJ1-2,TRBD1,-,TRBV28
TGTGCCAGCAGTTTGGGCAGGCTCTATGGCTACACCTTC,CASSLGRLYGYTF,TRBJ1-2,-,-,TRBV27
TGTGCCAGCAGTAGAACAGCGGGAGGGAGGAATGAGCAGTTCTTC,CASSRTAGGRNEQFF,TRBJ2-1,TRBD2,-,TRBV6-5
TGTGCCAGCAGTTCGCGACTAGCGGGAGGGGGTAACAATGAGCAGTTCTTC,CASSSRLAGGGNNEQFF,TRBJ2-1,TRBD2,-,TRBV27
TGTGCCAGCAGCCCAGAGTCTAGCCGATCCTACGAGCAGTACTTC,CASSPESSRSYEQYF,TRBJ2-7,-,few,TRBV7-2
TGTGCCAGCTCTACCACCCTCGGGAGGCAGCCCCAGCATTTT,CASSTTLGRQPQHF,TRBJ1-5,-,-,TRBV28
TGCGCCAGCAGCTTACCGGGGACTGAAGCTTTCTTT,CASSLPGTEAFF,TRBJ1-1,-,-,TRBV5-1
TGCAGCGTTACTAGAGGTGCCTGGGATACGCAGTATTTT,CSVTRGAWDTQYF,TRBJ2-3,-,-,TRBV29-1
TGTGCCGGAAGAGGGGACAGCTATAACTATGGCTACACCTTC,CAGRGDSYNYGYTF,TRBJ1-2,TRBD1,-,TRBV30
TGTGCCACCAGCCTGGGGACAGATACGCAGTATTTT,CATSLGTDTQYF,TRBJ2-3,-,-,TRBV15
TGTGCCAGCAGCTTAGGGAGGCTTGAGCAGTTCTTC,CASSLGRLEQFF,TRBJ2-1,-,-,TRBV11-3
TGTGCCAGTAGAGGCCCTGGAAACACCATATATTTT,CASRGPGNTIYF,TRBJ1-3,-,-,TRBV19
TGTGCCAGCAGCGGGGCCTACAGGGAGACCCAGTACTTC,CASSGAYRETQYF,TRBJ2-5,-,-,TRBV28
TGTGCCAGCAGCTTAGGTTCGAGCTATGGCTACACCTTC,CASSLGSSYGYTF,TRBJ1-2,-,-,TRBV7-8
TGTGCCAGCAGCGTATCGGGAGGCGGGGAGCTGTTTTTT,CASSVSGGGELFF,TRBJ2-2,TRBD2,-,TRBV9
TGTGCCAGCAGCCTCTCCGGGACCCTGAACACTGAAGCTTTCTTT,CASSLSGTLNTEAFF,TRBJ1-1,-,-,TRBV7-6
TGTGCCAGCAGCGTAGGCGGAACAGGGTTGCGCCCAAGCTCCTACAATGAGCAGTTCTTC,CASSVGGTGLRPSSYNEQFF,TRBJ2-1,-,-,TRBV9
TGTGCCAGCAGTGCCCCGGGACAGCAGGATCAGCCCCAGCATTTT,CASSAPGQQDQPQHF,TRBJ1-5,TRBD1,-,TRBV28
TGTGCCAGCAGCTCAAGACACCAGCCCGAGCAGTACTTC,CASSSRHQPEQYF,TRBJ2-7,-,few,TRBV7-2
TGCGCCAGCAGCCAAGATAATAGGGAAGGGATGAACACTGAAGCTTTCTTT,CASSQDNREGMNTEAFF,TRBJ1-1,-,-,TRBV4-1
TGTGCCAGTAGTATAGGACAAGAAATTACCGGGGAGCTGTTTTTT,CASSIGQEITGELFF,TRBJ2-2,-,-,TRBV19
TGTGCTAGTGGTTTGCCCATGGTTGGGCGGGGCTACAATGAGCAGTTCTTC,CASGLPMVGRGYNEQFF,TRBJ2-1,-,-,TRBV12-5
TGTGCCAGCAGCGGTAGGGCAGGGGGCATGGACGAGCAGTACTTC,CASSGRAGGMDEQYF,TRBJ2-7,TRBD1,once,TRBV28